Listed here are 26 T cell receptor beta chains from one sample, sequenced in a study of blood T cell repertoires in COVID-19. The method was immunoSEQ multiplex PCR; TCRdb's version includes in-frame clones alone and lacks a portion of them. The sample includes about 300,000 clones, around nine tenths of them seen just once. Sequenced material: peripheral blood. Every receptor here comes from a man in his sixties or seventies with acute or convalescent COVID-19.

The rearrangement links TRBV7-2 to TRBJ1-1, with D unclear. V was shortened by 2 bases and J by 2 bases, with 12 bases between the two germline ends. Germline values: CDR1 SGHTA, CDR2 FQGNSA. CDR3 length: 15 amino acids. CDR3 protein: CASSLKSGINTEAFF. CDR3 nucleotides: TGTGCCAGCAGCTTAAAATCAGGAATAAACACTGAAGCTTTCTTT.

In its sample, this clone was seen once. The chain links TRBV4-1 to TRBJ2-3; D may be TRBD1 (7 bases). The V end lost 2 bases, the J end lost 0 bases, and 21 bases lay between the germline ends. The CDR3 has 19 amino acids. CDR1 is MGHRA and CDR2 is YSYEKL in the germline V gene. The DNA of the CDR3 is TGCGCCAGCAGCCAAAGGGCGGGGACAGAGCTATCTAGCACAGATACGCAGTATTTT. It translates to CASSQRAGTELSSTDTQYF.

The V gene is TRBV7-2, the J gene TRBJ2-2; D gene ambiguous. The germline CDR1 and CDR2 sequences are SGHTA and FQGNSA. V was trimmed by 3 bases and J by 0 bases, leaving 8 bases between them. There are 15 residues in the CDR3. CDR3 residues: CASSLIAANTGELFF. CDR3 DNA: TGTGCCAGCAGCTTGATTGCGGCGAACACCGGGGAGCTGTTTTTT.

The CDR3, as DNA: TGTGCCAGCAGCCAAGGCGGGGGGGCCTATGGCTACACCTTC. Translating gives CASSQGGGAYGYTF. The V call is TRBV3-1 (or the pseudogene TRBV3-2), the J call TRBJ1-2; TRBD1 is a possible D gene (6 bases). The V gene lost 1 base and the J gene lost 4 bases, with 10 bases spanning the gap. The length of the CDR3 is 14 residues. The germline V gene has CDR1 LGHDT and CDR2 YNNKEL (reference sequence).

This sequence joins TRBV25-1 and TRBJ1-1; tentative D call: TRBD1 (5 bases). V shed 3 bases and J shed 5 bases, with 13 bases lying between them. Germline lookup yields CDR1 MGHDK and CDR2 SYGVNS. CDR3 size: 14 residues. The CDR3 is CASSDWAGRTEAFF. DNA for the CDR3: TGTGCCAGCAGTGACTGGGCAGGGAGGACTGAAGCTTTCTTT.

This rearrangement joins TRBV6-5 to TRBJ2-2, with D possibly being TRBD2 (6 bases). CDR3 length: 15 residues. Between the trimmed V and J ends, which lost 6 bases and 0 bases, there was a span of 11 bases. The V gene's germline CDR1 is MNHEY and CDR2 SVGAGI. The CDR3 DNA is TGTGCCAGCAGGGAGGGGACCTCGAACACCGGGGAGCTGTTTTTT. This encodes CASREGTSNTGELFF.

CDR3 DNA sequence: TGTGCCAGCAGCGTAGCTGTGGGACAGTTTAACAATGAGCAGTTCTTC. Its translation is CASSVAVGQFNNEQFF. The V gene is TRBV9, the J gene TRBJ2-1; 7 bases fit TRBD1. V gave up 0 bases and J gave up 5 bases; unmatched junction bases: 8. Germline-derived CDR1 and CDR2 are SGDLS and YYNGEE. The CDR3 length is 16 residues.

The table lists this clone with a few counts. The CDR3 spells CASSHGDSDSGNTIYF. The CDR3 DNA reads as TGCGCCAGCAGCCACGGGGACAGCGACTCTGGAAACACCATATATTTT. V gene TRBV4-1 combines with J gene TRBJ1-3; 7 bases map to TRBD1. The junction had 5 bases not matched to a gene; V was cut back by 3 bases and J by 0 bases. CDR1 is MGHRA and CDR2 is YSYEKL in the germline V gene. The CDR3 has 16 residues.

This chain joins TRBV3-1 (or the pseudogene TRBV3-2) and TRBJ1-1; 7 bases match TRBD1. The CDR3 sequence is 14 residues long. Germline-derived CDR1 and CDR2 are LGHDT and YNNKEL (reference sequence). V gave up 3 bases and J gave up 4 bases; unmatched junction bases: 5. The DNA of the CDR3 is TGTGCCAGCAGCCAGACAGGGTATGGCACTGAAGCTTTCTTT. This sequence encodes CASSQTGYGTEAFF.

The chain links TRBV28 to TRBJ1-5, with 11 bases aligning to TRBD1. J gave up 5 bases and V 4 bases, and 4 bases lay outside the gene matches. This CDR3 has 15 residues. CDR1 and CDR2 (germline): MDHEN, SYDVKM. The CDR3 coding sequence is TGTGCCAGCAGTTCCACGGGACAGGGGGATCAGCCCCAGCATTTT. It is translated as CASSSTGQGDQPQHF.

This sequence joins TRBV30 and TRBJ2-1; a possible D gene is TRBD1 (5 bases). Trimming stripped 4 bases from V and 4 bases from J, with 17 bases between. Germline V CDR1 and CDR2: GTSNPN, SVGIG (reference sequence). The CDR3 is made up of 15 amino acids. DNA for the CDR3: TGTGCCTGGATGGATGCCGAGGACACTTACAATGAGCAGTTCTTC. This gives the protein CAWMDAEDTYNEQFF.

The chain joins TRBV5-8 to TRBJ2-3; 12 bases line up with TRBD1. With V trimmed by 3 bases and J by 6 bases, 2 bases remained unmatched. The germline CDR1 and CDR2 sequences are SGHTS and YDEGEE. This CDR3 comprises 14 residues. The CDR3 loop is CASSWDRGRDTQYF. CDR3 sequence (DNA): TGTGCCAGCAGCTGGGACAGGGGGCGTGATACGCAGTATTTT.

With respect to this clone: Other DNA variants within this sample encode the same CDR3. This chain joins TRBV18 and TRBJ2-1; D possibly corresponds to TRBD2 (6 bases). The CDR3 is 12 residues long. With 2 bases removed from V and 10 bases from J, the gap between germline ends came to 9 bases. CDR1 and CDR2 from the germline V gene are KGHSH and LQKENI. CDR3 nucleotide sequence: TGTGCCAGCTCACCATCGGGAGACGAGCAGTTCTTC. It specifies CASSPSGDEQFF. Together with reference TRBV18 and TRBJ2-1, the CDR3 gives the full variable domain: NAGVMQNPRHLVRRRGQEARLRCSPMKGHSHVYWYRQLPEEGLKFMVYLQKENIIDESGMPKERFSAEFPKEGPSILRIQQVVRGDSAAYFCASSPSGDEQFFGPGTRLTVL.

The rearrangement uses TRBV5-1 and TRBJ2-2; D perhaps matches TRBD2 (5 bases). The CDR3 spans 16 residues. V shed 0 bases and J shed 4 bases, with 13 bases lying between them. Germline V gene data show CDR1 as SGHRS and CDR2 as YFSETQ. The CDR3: CASSLAVGSLTGELFF. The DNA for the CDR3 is TGCGCCAGCAGCTTGGCTGTGGGGAGCCTCACCGGGGAGCTGTTTTTT.

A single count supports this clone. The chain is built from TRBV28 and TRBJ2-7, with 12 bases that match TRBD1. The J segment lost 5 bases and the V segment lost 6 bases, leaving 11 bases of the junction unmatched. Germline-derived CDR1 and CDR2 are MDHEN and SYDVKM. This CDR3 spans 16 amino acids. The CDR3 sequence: CASRQPGTGGENEQYF. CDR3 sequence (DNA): TGTGCCAGCAGACAACCTGGGACAGGGGGCGAGAACGAGCAGTACTTC.

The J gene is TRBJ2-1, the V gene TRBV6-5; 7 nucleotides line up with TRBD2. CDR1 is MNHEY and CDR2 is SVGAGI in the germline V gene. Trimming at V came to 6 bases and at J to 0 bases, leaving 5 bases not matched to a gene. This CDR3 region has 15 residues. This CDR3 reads CASRRAGSSYNEQFF. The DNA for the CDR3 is TGTGCCAGCAGACGAGCGGGGAGCTCCTACAATGAGCAGTTCTTC.

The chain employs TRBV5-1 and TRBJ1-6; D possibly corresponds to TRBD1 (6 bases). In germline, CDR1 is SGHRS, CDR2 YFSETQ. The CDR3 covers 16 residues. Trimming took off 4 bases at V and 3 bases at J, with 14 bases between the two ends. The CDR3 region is CASSPQGLFYNSPLHF. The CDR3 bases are TGCGCCAGCAGCCCACAGGGCCTCTTCTATAATTCACCCCTCCACTTT.

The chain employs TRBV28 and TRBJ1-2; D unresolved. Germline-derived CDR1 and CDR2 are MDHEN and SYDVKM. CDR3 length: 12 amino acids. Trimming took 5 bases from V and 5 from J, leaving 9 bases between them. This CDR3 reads CASSPSGYGYTF. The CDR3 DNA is TGTGCCAGCAGTCCCTCGGGGTATGGCTACACCTTC.

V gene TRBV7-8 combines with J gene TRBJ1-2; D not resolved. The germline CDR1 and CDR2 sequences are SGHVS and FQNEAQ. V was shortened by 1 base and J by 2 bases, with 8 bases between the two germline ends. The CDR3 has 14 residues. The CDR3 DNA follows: TGTGCCAGCAGCTTAGGGGCTCCCAACTATGGCTACACCTTC. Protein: CASSLGAPNYGYTF.

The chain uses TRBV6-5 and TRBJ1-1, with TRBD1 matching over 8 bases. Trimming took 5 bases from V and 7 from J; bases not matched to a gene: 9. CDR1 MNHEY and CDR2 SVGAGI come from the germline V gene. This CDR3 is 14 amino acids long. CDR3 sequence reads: CASSTGGLPYEAFF. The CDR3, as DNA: TGTGCCAGCAGTACAGGGGGGCTACCTTATGAAGCTTTCTTT.

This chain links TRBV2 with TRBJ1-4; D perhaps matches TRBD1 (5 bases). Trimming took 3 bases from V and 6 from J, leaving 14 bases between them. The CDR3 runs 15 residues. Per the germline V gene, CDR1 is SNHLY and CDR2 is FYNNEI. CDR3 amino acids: CASSDPGKGHEKLFF. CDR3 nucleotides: TGTGCCAGCAGTGACCCAGGGAAGGGCCATGAAAAACTGTTTTTT.

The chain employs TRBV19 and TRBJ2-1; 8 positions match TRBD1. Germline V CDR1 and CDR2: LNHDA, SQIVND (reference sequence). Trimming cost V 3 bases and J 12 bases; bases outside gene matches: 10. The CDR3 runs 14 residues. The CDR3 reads CASSIDGQGTRQFF. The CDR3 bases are TGTGCCAGTAGTATCGACGGACAGGGTACACGGCAGTTCTTC.

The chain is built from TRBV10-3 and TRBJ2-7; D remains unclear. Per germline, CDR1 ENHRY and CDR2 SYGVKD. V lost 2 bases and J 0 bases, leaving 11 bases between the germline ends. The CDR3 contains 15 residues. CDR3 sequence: CAISELGPVSYEQYF. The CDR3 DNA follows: TGTGCCATCAGTGAGCTTGGGCCGGTCTCCTACGAGCAGTACTTC.

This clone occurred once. The CDR3 nucleotides are TGTGCCAGCAGCGGTACAGGGTTGGGGATTGAAAAACTGTTTTTT. This translates into CASSGTGLGIEKLFF. This chain joins TRBV5-5 and TRBJ1-4; weak D call: TRBD1 (6 bases). Germline lookup yields CDR1 SGHKS and CDR2 YYEKEE (reference sequence). Trimming stripped 4 bases from V and 7 bases from J, with 17 bases between. The CDR3 extends over 15 amino acids. The entire variable domain, with the rest obtained from reference TRBV5-5 and TRBJ1-4, is as follows: DAGVTQSPTHLIKTRGQQVTLRCSPISGHKSVSWYQQVLGQGPQFIFQYYEKEERGRGNFPDRFSARQFPNYSSELNVNALLLGDSALYLCASSGTGLGIEKLFFGSGTQLSVL.

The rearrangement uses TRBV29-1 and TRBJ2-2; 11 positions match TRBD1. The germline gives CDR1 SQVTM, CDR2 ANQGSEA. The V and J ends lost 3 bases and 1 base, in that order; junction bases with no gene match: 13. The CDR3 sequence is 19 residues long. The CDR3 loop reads CSVDVGIGQGALNTGELFF. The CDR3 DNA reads TGCAGCGTTGATGTCGGGATAGGACAGGGGGCGCTGAACACCGGGGAGCTGTTTTTT.

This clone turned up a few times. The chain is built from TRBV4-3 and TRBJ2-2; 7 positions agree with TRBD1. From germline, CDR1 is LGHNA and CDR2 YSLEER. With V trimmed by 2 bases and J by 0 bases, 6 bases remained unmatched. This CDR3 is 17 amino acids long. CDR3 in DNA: TGCGCCAGCAGCCAACTGACAGGGCCCGCGAACACCGGGGAGCTGTTTTTT. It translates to CASSQLTGPANTGELFF.